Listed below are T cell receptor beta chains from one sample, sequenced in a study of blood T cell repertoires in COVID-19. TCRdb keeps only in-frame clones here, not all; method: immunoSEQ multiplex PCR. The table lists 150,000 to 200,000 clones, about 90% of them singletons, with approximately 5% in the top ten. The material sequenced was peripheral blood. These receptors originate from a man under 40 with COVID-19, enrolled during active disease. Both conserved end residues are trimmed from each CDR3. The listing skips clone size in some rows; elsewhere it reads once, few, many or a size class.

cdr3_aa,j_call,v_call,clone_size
ASSSPGLDTDTQY,TRBJ2-3,TRBV7-3,once
ASSLELAGYTGELF,TRBJ2-2,TRBV7-6,once
SVDSADTEAF,TRBJ1-1,TRBV29-1,-
ASSRAGQGASGGYNEQF,TRBJ2-1,TRBV4-3,-
ASSRTSGGRVSTGELF,TRBJ2-2,TRBV5-4,-
ASSVHLEDNYGYT,TRBJ1-2,TRBV9,-
ASVVQGRYGYT,TRBJ1-2,TRBV2,-
ASSPSSGDRGLQPQH,TRBJ1-5,TRBV18,once
ASSPGTANYGYT,TRBJ1-2,TRBV3-1/TRBV3-2,once
ASSYWTGGGEKLF,TRBJ1-4,TRBV6-5,-
ASSYSGMKPQH,TRBJ1-5,TRBV6-5,-
ASSLNSAYEQY,TRBJ2-7,TRBV7-3,-
ASSPGQGAGGYT,TRBJ1-2,TRBV7-2,-
ASSQELAGGLDTQY,TRBJ2-3,TRBV4-1,-
ASKQGWYQPQH,TRBJ1-5,TRBV28,-
ASSTGDGETQY,TRBJ2-5,TRBV18,-
ASSLTGVGVQETQY,TRBJ2-5,TRBV7-3,-
ASSISVNTEAF,TRBJ1-1,TRBV27,-
ASSPGLAGYNEQF,TRBJ2-1,TRBV11-3,-
ASSPPRGNGYT,TRBJ1-2,TRBV28,-
ASSDRRGGWETQY,TRBJ2-5,TRBV2,-
ASSVNRGRQPQH,TRBJ1-5,TRBV9,-
ASSRLQSPPGKLF,TRBJ1-4,TRBV6-6,-
ASSEGTGVETQY,TRBJ2-5,TRBV9,-
ASRTSATTDTQY,TRBJ2-3,TRBV5-1,-
AFQGSRDTQY,TRBJ2-3,TRBV30,-
ASSTPGGANTGELF,TRBJ2-2,TRBV19,-
ASLPRFRDRGMNTEAF,TRBJ1-1,TRBV7-8,once
ASSIPWPGYNEQF,TRBJ2-1,TRBV19,-
ASSNEWTGGFTDTQY,TRBJ2-3,TRBV19,-
ASSPGLAGVGELF,TRBJ2-2,TRBV28,-
ASSQGALAGALGRDEQF,TRBJ2-1,TRBV19,-
ASSLGGKGRETQY,TRBJ2-5,TRBV7-2,-
ASSHLTGSVGYT,TRBJ1-2,TRBV3-1/TRBV3-2,-
ASSPPAGNTIY,TRBJ1-3,TRBV25-1,-
ASSLSLSGGGDNYGYT,TRBJ1-2,TRBV4-1,-
ASTPGSPGELF,TRBJ2-2,TRBV27,-
ASSSLYGYT,TRBJ1-2,TRBV6-2/TRBV6-3,-
ASSYLGNYGYT,TRBJ1-2,TRBV6-5,-
ASSAPRSSTDTQY,TRBJ2-3,TRBV7-2,once
ASSAGQGALHEQF,TRBJ2-1,TRBV7-3,-
ASSRQGDYGYT,TRBJ1-2,TRBV12-3/TRBV12-4,-